A selection of T cell receptor beta chains follows, all from one sample in a study of T-cell memory formation after mild COVID-19. Using its own MiXCR run on the 5' RACE reads, TCRdb lists one record per CDR3 protein. The sample carries under 450,000 distinct CDR3 sequences, 23% recorded once. Source material: PBMCs or a T cell subset sorted from them (not recorded which). Source of these receptors: an adult woman who had mild COVID-19 (a few samples of this study predate the infection). Cell type and time point are not known. The CDR3 runs from the conserved cysteine through the conserved F or W. The order of the fields is D gene, J gene, clone size, V gene, CDR3 protein, CDR3 DNA. The D gene is left open where the match is weak. The size entry is marked missing in some rows and otherwise reads once, few, many or a size class.

>TRBD1|TRBJ2-7|few|TRBV5-1
CASSLGQGIFHEQYF
TGCGCCAGCAGCCTGGGACAGGGGATATTCCACGAGCAGTACTTC
>NA|TRBJ2-3|NA|TRBV5-1
CASSRDGGTDTQYF
TGCGCCAGTTCTCGGGACGGAGGCACAGATACGCAGTATTTT
>TRBD2|TRBJ2-3|NA|TRBV20-1
CSARDFRLAETDTQYF
TGCAGTGCTAGAGACTTCAGACTAGCGGAGACAGATACGCAGTATTTT
>TRBD1|TRBJ2-7|NA|TRBV5-1
CASSLVSGGTYEQYF
TGCGCCAGCAGCTTGGTATCAGGGGGAACCTACGAGCAGTACTTC
>TRBD1|TRBJ2-6|few|TRBV5-1
CASNPEPRGPGANVLTF
TGCGCCAGCAATCCCGAACCCAGGGGGCCTGGGGCCAACGTCCTGACTTTC
>NA|TRBJ2-7|few|TRBV5-1
CASSPDLSYEQYF
TGCGCCAGCAGCCCGGACCTCTCCTACGAGCAGTACTTC
>TRBD1|TRBJ1-1|few|TRBV5-1
CASSPRQGLVNTEAFF
TGCGCCAGCAGCCCCAGACAGGGTTTGGTGAACACTGAAGCTTTCTTT
>TRBD1|TRBJ1-3|few|TRBV7-9
CASSSGGAGNTIYF
TGTGCCAGCAGCTCAGGGGGCGCTGGAAACACCATATATTTT
>NA|TRBJ2-6|NA|TRBV19
CASRVIIGTGPTGANVLTF
TGTGCCAGTAGAGTCATAATCGGGACTGGACCCACTGGGGCCAACGTCCTGACTTTC
>NA|TRBJ2-7|NA|TRBV24-1
CATSEASAFEQYF
TGTGCCACCAGCGAGGCTAGCGCCTTCGAGCAGTACTTC
>NA|TRBJ2-4|NA|TRBV5-1
CASSLTGGIQYF
TGCGCCAGCAGCCTTACTGGGGGTATTCAGTACTTC
>TRBD2|TRBJ2-1|NA|TRBV11-3
CASSLPAGHEQFF
TGTGCCAGCAGCTTACCAGCGGGGCATGAGCAGTTCTTC
>NA|TRBJ1-1|few|TRBV5-5
CASSLEQEYTEAFF
TGTGCCAGCAGCTTGGAGCAGGAGTACACTGAAGCTTTCTTT
>NA|TRBJ2-7|NA|TRBV4-1
CASSHFWASSYEQYF
TGCGCCAGCAGCCATTTTTGGGCCAGCTCCTACGAGCAGTACTTC
>NA|TRBJ2-2|NA|TRBV20-1
CSATARNTGELFF
TGCAGTGCTACTGCGCGGAACACCGGGGAGCTGTTTTTT
>TRBD1|TRBJ1-1|NA|TRBV6-2/TRBV6-3
CASSSRTGLNTEAFF
TGTGCCAGCAGTTCCCGGACAGGATTGAACACTGAAGCTTTCTTT
>TRBD1|TRBJ1-5|NA|TRBV29-1
CSVALPGQGNNQPQHF
TGCAGCGTTGCCCTACCTGGACAGGGTAACAATCAGCCCCAGCATTTT
>TRBD1|TRBJ2-1|few|TRBV7-9
CASSFQGTGGFHNEQFF
TGTGCCAGCAGCTTTCAAGGGACAGGGGGCTTCCACAATGAGCAGTTCTTC
>TRBD2|TRBJ2-7|NA|TRBV6-5
CASNWAAGPSYEQYF
TGTGCCAGCAACTGGGCAGCGGGGCCTTCCTACGAGCAGTACTTC
>NA|TRBJ2-7|few|TRBV9
CASSETGRSYEQYF
TGTGCCAGCAGCGAAACAGGGCGTTCCTACGAGCAGTACTTC
>TRBD1|TRBJ1-2|NA|TRBV20-1
CSAPDRTANYGYTF
TGCAGTGCCCCGGACAGGACCGCTAACTATGGCTACACCTTC
>NA|TRBJ2-7|NA|TRBV4-1
CASRAAGNIYEQYF
TGCGCCAGCAGGGCGGCAGGGAACATCTACGAGCAGTACTTC